This record concerns one TCR beta chain sequence. Its antigen is not identified. The CDR3 has 18 amino acids. This sample is drawn from a study of cytomegalovirus exposure and HLA in healthy donors. Primers: 60 Vbeta forward and 13 Jbeta reverse. Method: immunoSEQ multiplex PCR; TCRdb's copy keeps in-frame clones and lacks some. The sample has 150,000 to 200,000 clones, roughly 76% seen once. Overall study results and limits: One later analysis reportedly identified an Asian-associated ancestry cluster that showed fewer N-insertions than the approximately 710-donor mean.

This chain connects TRBV21-1 to TRBJ2-5; the table's D call, TRBD2, has no DNA check behind it. TRBV21-1 is a pseudogene. This TCR was sampled from a woman in her late teens or twenties in good health and CMV-seropositive. The sample taken for sequencing was PBMCs. The CDR3 is CASSKDLSSGGDQETQYF. The CDR3 nucleotides are TGTGCCAGCAGCAAAGATCTTTCCAGCGGGGGAGACCAAGAGACCCAGTACTTC.